The 2 T cell receptor beta chains listed next were all sequenced from one sample in a study of control samples from healthy donors and cancer patients. Clones were sequenced by immunoSEQ multiplex PCR, and TCRdb holds only the in-frame ones, with some missing. The table lists about 98,000 clones, about 92% of them singletons. Sequences were obtained from blood. The receptors stem from a young woman in good health.

J is TRBJ1-5 and V is TRBV19, with D possibly TRBD1 on 6 matching bases. CDR1 is LNHDA and CDR2 is SQIVND in the germline V gene (reference sequence). With 5 bases removed from V and 7 bases from J, the gap between germline ends came to 15 bases. The CDR3 sequence is 14 residues long. The CDR3 DNA is TGTGCCAGTAGTCAGGCAGGGGTTGGACAGCCCCAGCATTTT. Protein product: CASSQAGVGQPQHF.

The chain has TRBV21-1 and TRBJ1-2; TRBD1 is the table's D call, not checked against the DNA. TRBV21-1 is classified as a pseudogene. The CDR3 has 14 amino acids. CDR3 protein: CASSPRQDIYGYTF. The DNA for the CDR3 is TGTGCCAGCAGCCCACGACAGGACATCTATGGCTACACCTTC.